This T cell receptor (beta chain) was retrieved from a study of shared clonotypes between healthy human individuals. The CDR3 has 13 amino acids. Per germline, CDR1 SGHKS and CDR2 YYEKEE (reference sequence). Trimming cost V 3 bases and J 10 bases, with 14 bases left between them. The table came from immunoSEQ multiplex PCR; TCRdb's copy has only in-frame clones and leaves some out. This table has 2 million to 2.5 million clones, 85% to 95% appearing once. Sequenced: naive CD4+ T cells from PBMCs. As to subset: CD45RA+ positively selected. This rearrangement joins TRBV5-5 to TRBJ2-1; D might be TRBD2 (5 bases). The TCR comes from a man younger than 35 in good health. Some clones in this sample may be carry-over from other donors' samples. This CDR3 is CASSWEPYLEQFF. For the CDR3, the DNA is TGTGCCAGCAGCTGGGAGCCGTACCTCGAGCAGTTCTTC. Full variable domain (missing parts from reference TRBV5-5 and TRBJ2-1): DAGVTQSPTHLIKTRGQQVTLRCSPISGHKSVSWYQQVLGQGPQFIFQYYEKEERGRGNFPDRFSARQFPNYSSELNVNALLLGDSALYLCASSWEPYLEQFFGPGTRLTVL.